Given below is one T cell receptor (beta chain) in context. Vbeta (60) and Jbeta (13) primers were used in the PCR. Assay used: immunoSEQ multiplex PCR; TCRdb lists only in-frame clones, some missing. In all, the sample yields 110,000 to 150,000 clones. The V gene's germline CDR1 is SGHRS and CDR2 YFSETQ. Trimming shortened V by 2 bases and J by 2 bases, and 7 bases separated the two germline ends. This CDR3 contains 13 residues. The source of the sample is a study of cytomegalovirus exposure and HLA in healthy donors. Sequencing was carried out using PBMCs. V is TRBV5-1 and J is TRBJ1-1, with no clear D. The sequence was obtained from a male donor in good health and CMV-seronegative. The CDR3 DNA follows: TGCGCCAGCAGCTTCGGAGGAAACACTGAAGCTTTCTTT. Protein sequence: CASSFGGNTEAFF.